A single T cell receptor beta chain is shown here with its context. Its antigen is unknown. The data were produced by immunoSEQ multiplex PCR, yet TCRdb's version contains in-frame clones alone and is incomplete. The data contain under 40,000 clones, approximately 80% of them singletons. Control samples were healthy donors' buffy coats. V shed 0 bases, J shed 4 bases, and the junction held 4 bases outside the gene matches. The length of the CDR3 is 16 residues. Germline V gives CDR1 ENHRY, CDR2 SYGVKD. These data originate in a study of STAT5B mutations in CD4+ large granular lymphocyte leukemia. Study-wide context: Among healthy donors, a particular HLA allele went with more CDR3 'QG' motifs. Study-level results: Top patient clones used TRBV06 genes more often: 8/27 versus 2/35 in controls.

The sequence was collected from a human donor in good health. This chain links TRBV10-3 with TRBJ2-5; 11 bases map to TRBD2. Sequencing was performed on CD4+ T cells from blood buffy coats. The CDR3 spells CAISESRLAGTETQYF. In DNA, the CDR3 is TGTGCCATCAGTGAGTCGAGACTAGCGGGAACAGAGACCCAGTACTTC.